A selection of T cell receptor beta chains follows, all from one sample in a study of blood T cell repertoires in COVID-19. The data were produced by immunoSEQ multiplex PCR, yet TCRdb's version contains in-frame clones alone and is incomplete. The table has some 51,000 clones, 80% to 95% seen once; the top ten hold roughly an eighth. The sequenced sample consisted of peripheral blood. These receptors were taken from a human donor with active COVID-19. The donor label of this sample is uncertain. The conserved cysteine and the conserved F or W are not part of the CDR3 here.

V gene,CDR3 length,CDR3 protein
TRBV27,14,ASSLFGVHSNQPQH
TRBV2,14,ASSVTRTFGSSPLH
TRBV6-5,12,ASTPGGDETEAF
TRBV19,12,ASRPSGSTDTQY
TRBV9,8,ASGGTGTF
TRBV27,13,ASSPRTTGVYEQY
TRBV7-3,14,ASSLTGGRSTDTQY
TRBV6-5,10,AGGTWSTEAF
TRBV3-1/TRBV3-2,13,ASSQAGRTSYGYT
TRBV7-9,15,ASSPQRGSPFQETQY
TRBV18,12,ASSLGTGTYEQY
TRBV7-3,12,ASSSGQGHNEQF
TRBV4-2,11,ASSQQGLDGYT
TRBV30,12,ACPGLSNTGELF
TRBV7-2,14,ASSLEFSGRYNEQF
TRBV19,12,ASRPGQGFPPLH
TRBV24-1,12,ATSADSSNQPQH
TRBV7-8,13,ASSSGLADAGEQF
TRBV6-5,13,ASSYYGRGYTEAF
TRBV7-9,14,ASSPEDITSYNEQF
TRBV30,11,ACGLAGINEQF
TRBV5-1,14,ASSLVGRGTNEKLF
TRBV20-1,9,SARDIYEQY
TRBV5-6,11,ASSVAGANVLT
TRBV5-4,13,ASSLQGTTTDTQY
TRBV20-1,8,SALRDTQY
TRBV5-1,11,ASSWRGLETQY
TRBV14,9,ASSFDTEAF
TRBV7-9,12,ASSFPLLGNTIY
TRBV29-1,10,SVGQGNYGYT
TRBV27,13,ASSLRWRESYEQY
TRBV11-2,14,ASSLDNSQGDYEQY